This T cell receptor (beta chain) was observed in a study of blood T cell repertoires in COVID-19. Per germline, CDR1 MDHEN and CDR2 SYDVKM. V lost 6 bases and J lost 2, with 14 bases in between. This CDR3 region has 14 residues. The assay was immunoSEQ multiplex PCR, and TCRdb's table has in-frame clones only and misses some. This table has approximately 63,000 clones, roughly 76% appearing once. The sample consisted of peripheral blood. The TCR was taken from a woman aged 80 or over with acute or convalescent COVID-19. This chain connects TRBV28 to TRBJ2-7; D is possibly TRBD1 (5 bases). The CDR3 reads CASSPPTETYEQYF. The CDR3 nucleotides read TGTGCCAGCAGCCCCCCGACAGAGACCTACGAGCAGTACTTC. The entire variable domain, with the rest obtained from reference TRBV28 and TRBJ2-7, is as follows: DVKVTQSSRYLVKRTGEKVFLECVQDMDHENMFWYRQDPGLGLRLIYFSYDVKMKEKGDIPEGYSVSREKKERFSLILESASTNQTSMYLCASSPPTETYEQYFGPGTRLTVT.